A single sample gave rise to the 23 T cell receptor beta chains below, sequenced in a study of blood T cell repertoires in COVID-19. Clones were sequenced by immunoSEQ multiplex PCR, and TCRdb holds only the in-frame ones, with some missing. The table shows about 190,000 clones, with more than 60% occurring only once. The specimen sequenced was peripheral blood. The receptor source for this set is a woman between 50 and 59 years old with acute or convalescent COVID-19.

This clone was seen more than once but under ten times. The chain has TRBV15 and TRBJ1-1; D is unresolved. The V end lost 0 bases, the J end lost 6 bases, and 8 bases lay between the germline ends. The CDR3 loop spans 13 amino acids. Germline V gene data show CDR1 as LNHNV and CDR2 as YYDKDF (reference sequence). CDR3 in DNA: TGTGCCACCAGCAGAGATTATAATGCTGAAGCTTTCTTT. Protein product: CATSRDYNAEAFF.

The V call is TRBV7-9, the J call TRBJ1-3; 9 nucleotides align to TRBD1. The junction had 4 bases not matched to a gene; V was cut back by 5 bases and J by 2 bases. Germline CDR1 is SEHNR and CDR2 is FQNEAQ (reference sequence). The CDR3 totals 15 residues. The CDR3 loop reads CASSGNRGPGNTIYF. CDR3 nucleotide sequence: TGTGCCAGCAGCGGAAACAGGGGGCCTGGAAACACCATATATTTT.

The chain employs TRBV30 and TRBJ2-7; D perhaps matches TRBD1 (5 bases). The length of the CDR3 is 13 residues. From germline, CDR1 is GTSNPN and CDR2 SVGIG (reference sequence). Trimming left V 5 bases short and J 1 base short, with 12 bases between. Here the CDR3 reads CAWRRDLSYEQYF. CDR3 bases: TGTGCCTGGCGCAGGGATCTATCCTACGAGCAGTACTTC.

This clone has a single count. The J gene is TRBJ1-5, the V gene TRBV6-2 or TRBV6-3; 8 bases map to TRBD1. The CDR3 is 14 amino acids. The germline V gene has CDR1 MNHEY and CDR2 SVGEGT. V lost 2 bases, J lost 12 bases, and 9 bases stayed unmatched. This chain's CDR3 is CASSYTKTGVLQHF. The CDR3, as DNA: TGTGCCAGCAGTTACACCAAGACAGGGGTGCTCCAGCATTTT.

This chain joins TRBV27 and TRBJ2-1; D perhaps matches TRBD2 (6 bases). The ends were cut back, 6 bases at V and 7 bases at J, with 16 bases in the middle. CDR3 length equals 14 residues. Germline V lookup: CDR1 MNHEY, CDR2 SMNVEV (reference sequence). CDR3 bases: TGTGCCAGCAGGGACCGCAATCGGGGGAATGAGCAGTTCTTC. It encodes CASRDRNRGNEQFF.

V usage is TRBV7-2 and J usage is TRBJ1-1; maybe TRBD1 (6 bases). This CDR3 region has 16 residues. Germline assignment: CDR1 SGHTA and CDR2 FQGNSA. Trimming took off 1 base at V and 5 bases at J, with 17 bases between the two ends. In DNA, the CDR3 is TGTGCCAGCAGCTTAGAAGGGGGTGAGAGGAGGACTGAAGCTTTCTTT. Its protein is CASSLEGGERRTEAFF.

The sample holds a few counts of this clone. This chain joins TRBV9 and TRBJ2-1; D may be TRBD2 (5 bases). Germline V CDR1 and CDR2: SGDLS, YYNGEE. Trimming shortened V by 2 bases and J by 5 bases, and 8 bases separated the two germline ends. The CDR3 is 13 amino acids. CDR3 residues: CASSVDLHNEQFF. CDR3 bases: TGTGCCAGCAGCGTGGACTTGCACAATGAGCAGTTCTTC.

This chain joins TRBV18 and TRBJ1-1; TRBD1 is a possible D gene (5 bases). The germline V gene encodes CDR1 KGHSH and CDR2 LQKENI. Trimming cost V 3 bases and J 0 bases, with 17 bases left between them. The CDR3 runs to 17 residues. The CDR3 DNA reads as TGTGCCAGCTCACCGGCCATTGACAGCTCTGTGAACACTGAAGCTTTCTTT. It yields the protein CASSPAIDSSVNTEAFF.

The J gene is TRBJ2-1, the V gene TRBV19; D may be TRBD2 (6 bases). This CDR3 has 15 residues. Germline assignment: CDR1 LNHDA and CDR2 SQIVND (reference sequence). V was trimmed by 3 bases and J by 1 base, leaving 10 bases between them. In DNA, the CDR3 is TGTGCCAGTAGTATCCGGGAGAGGTCCTACAATGAGCAGTTCTTC. Amino acids: CASSIRERSYNEQFF.

The rearrangement links TRBV3-1 (or the pseudogene TRBV3-2) to TRBJ2-7; D remains unclear. The germline V gene encodes CDR1 LGHDT and CDR2 YNNKEL (reference sequence). Trimming took off 1 base at V and 0 bases at J, with 7 bases between the two ends. This CDR3 region has 14 residues. The CDR3: CASSQGHSSYEQYF. In DNA, the CDR3 is TGTGCCAGCAGCCAAGGTCACAGCTCCTACGAGCAGTACTTC.

The CDR3 here is CASRERGSTSSYNSPLHF. As DNA, the CDR3 is TGCGCCAGTCGGGAACGGGGTTCTACTAGCTCCTATAATTCACCCCTCCACTTT. This chain connects TRBV23-1 to TRBJ1-6; no reliable D call. TRBV23-1 belongs to the ORF category, with a function that is uncertain. CDR3 length equals 18 residues. V was trimmed by 9 bases and J by 0 bases, leaving 21 bases between them.

The J gene is TRBJ1-6, the V gene TRBV7-2, with TRBD1 matching over 8 bases. Germline V gene lookup returns CDR1 SGHTA and CDR2 FQGNSA. V shed 6 bases and J 7 bases; nucleotides not matched to a gene: 8. This CDR3 comprises 15 residues. CDR3 coding DNA: TGTGCCAGCAGGGAACAGGGGGTTTGGAATTCACCCCTCCACTTT. Its translation: CASREQGVWNSPLHF.

The chain couples TRBV3-1 (or the pseudogene TRBV3-2) to TRBJ2-7, with D unclear. Trimming left V 2 bases short and J 3 bases short, with 14 bases between. The germline V gene has CDR1 LGHDT and CDR2 YNNKEL (reference sequence). The CDR3 runs 15 residues. The CDR3 protein is CASSQSLQIYYEQYF. The CDR3 nucleotides read TGTGCCAGCAGCCAATCATTACAAATTTACTACGAGCAGTACTTC.

This rearrangement joins TRBV5-6 to TRBJ2-1, with 8 bases lining up with TRBD2. V was pared by 4 bases and J by 6 bases, with 12 bases of the junction left unmatched. CDR1 and CDR2 (germline): SGHDT, YYEEEE. The CDR3 consists of 16 residues. For the CDR3, the DNA is TGTGCCAGCAGCCACCCCCGGCTAGCGGGCACCAATGAGCAGTTCTTC. Amino acids: CASSHPRLAGTNEQFF. Full variable domain (rest looked up from reference TRBV5-6 and TRBJ2-1): DAGVTQSPTHLIKTRGQQVTLRCSPKSGHDTVSWYQQALGQGPQFIFQYYEEEERQRGNFPDRFSGHQFPNYSSELNVNALLLGDSALYLCASSHPRLAGTNEQFFGPGTRLTVL.

The chain combines TRBV9 with TRBJ2-7; the match to TRBD2 covers 9 bases. V shed 7 bases and J 2 bases; nucleotides not matched to a gene: 7. The CDR3 has 14 amino acids. Per germline, CDR1 SGDLS and CDR2 YYNGEE. The CDR3 coding sequence is TGTGCCAGCGGACCTAGCGGGGCGGCCTACGAGCAGTACTTC. This encodes CASGPSGAAYEQYF.

The chain has TRBV14 and TRBJ1-1; 8 bases fit TRBD1. Trimming took 4 bases from V and 1 from J; bases not matched to a gene: 2. The V gene's germline CDR1 is SGHDN and CDR2 FVKESK. This CDR3 has 14 amino acids. This CDR3 reads CASSPQGANTEAFF. CDR3 sequence (DNA): TGTGCCAGCAGCCCCCAGGGGGCGAACACTGAAGCTTTCTTT.

The rearrangement links TRBV4-3 to TRBJ1-2, with TRBD1 matching over 9 bases. Germline CDR1 reads LGHNA; CDR2 reads YSLEER. The CDR3 spans 16 residues. Trimming took 0 bases from V and 1 from J; bases not matched to a gene: 3. CDR3 nucleotide sequence: TGCGCCAGCAGCCAAGATAGGACAGGGGATAACTATGGCTACACCTTC. Protein: CASSQDRTGDNYGYTF.

The chain couples TRBV5-1 to TRBJ2-6, with D maybe TRBD1 (6 bases). This CDR3 comprises 16 residues. Deletions cut 4 bases from V and 2 bases from J, with 13 bases between. CDR1 and CDR2 (germline): SGHRS, YFSETQ. CDR3 region: CASSTTTGTGANVLTF. The CDR3 DNA sequence: TGCGCCAGCAGCACTACTACAGGGACTGGGGCCAACGTCCTGACTTTC.

The sample holds a few counts of this clone. The chain has TRBV7-2 and TRBJ2-1; possibly TRBD2 for D (6 bases). The V gene lost 7 bases and the J gene lost 6 bases, with 16 bases spanning the gap. The length of the CDR3 is 14 residues. The germline V gene encodes CDR1 SGHTA and CDR2 FQGNSA. Here the CDR3 DNA reads TGTGCCAGCACCCTCGGAGGGCCCAGCAATGAGCAGTTCTTC. It is translated as CASTLGGPSNEQFF.

The chain recombines TRBV18 with TRBJ2-1, with 13 bases fitting TRBD2. Per germline, CDR1 KGHSH and CDR2 LQKENI. With 6 bases clipped from V and 7 bases from J, the junction kept 6 bases outside the gene matches. The CDR3 is made up of 15 amino acids. In DNA, the CDR3 is TGTGCCAGCTCTCCTGGACTAGCGGGGGTAAATGAGCAGTTCTTC. Translation: CASSPGLAGVNEQFF.

The gene calls are TRBV4-1 and TRBJ2-3, with D unresolved. Trimming removed 8 bases from V and 2 bases from J, with 17 bases in between. This CDR3 has 15 residues. Germline CDR1 is MGHRA and CDR2 is YSYEKL. CDR3 sequence (DNA): TGCGCCAGCCTTCTACGACATGACCTCACAGATACGCAGTATTTT. As protein: CASLLRHDLTDTQYF.

J is TRBJ1-6 and V is TRBV7-2, with D perhaps matching TRBD1 (5 bases). The CDR3 is made up of 15 amino acids. CDR1 is SGHTA, CDR2 FQGNSA, per germline. V was trimmed by 2 bases and J by 13 bases, leaving 18 bases between them. For the CDR3, the DNA is TGTGCCAGCAGCTTAAGGATGAGGGGACTGGGTCCCCTCCACTTT. It encodes CASSLRMRGLGPLHF.

This clone has only a few counts. This chain links TRBV19 with TRBJ2-3; D perhaps matches TRBD2 (6 bases). Germline loops: CDR1 LNHDA, CDR2 SQIVND (reference sequence). The CDR3 runs 14 residues. V lost 9 bases and J lost 3, with 16 bases in between. In DNA form, the CDR3 reads TGTGCCAGCCAAACCGGGAGTCTAACAGATACGCAGTATTTT. It yields the protein CASQTGSLTDTQYF. Full variable domain (remainder filled in from reference TRBV19 and TRBJ2-3): DGGITQSPKYLFRKEGQNVTLSCEQNLNHDAMYWYRQDPGQGLRLIYYSQIVNDFQKGDIAEGYSVSREKKESFPLTVTSAQKNPTAFYLCASQTGSLTDTQYFGPGTRLTVL.